This TCR beta chain emerged from a study of blood T cell repertoires in COVID-19. Study information: COVID-19 samples from acute and convalescent phases originated in the United States, Italy and Spain.

TCRdb's copy holds only in-frame clones and misses some; the assay was immunoSEQ multiplex PCR. The top ten clones hold approximately 1.6% of a sample with some 150,000 clones, 84% of them seen once. The cohort comprised adults aged about 18 to 100 years residing in about two dozen US areas. Assignment of participants to cohorts was predicated upon participant-reported clinical history. A case of COVID-19 had been met by exposed participants within 2 weeks before study entry. Germline-derived CDR1 and CDR2 are SGHTA and FQGTGA. The CDR3 extends over 15 amino acids. V was cut by 5 bases and J by 4 bases, with 17 bases left in between.

The sequencing sample was made of PBMCs or T cells enriched from blood (not recorded which). The receptor was derived from a woman under 30 who had been exposed to COVID-19. The V gene is TRBV7-3, the J gene TRBJ1-1; D gene ambiguous. CDR3 in amino acids: CASSPGGRVGTEAFF. The CDR3 DNA reads TGTGCCAGCAGCCCTGGAGGGAGGGTGGGCACTGAAGCTTTCTTT.